One and the same sample provided the 7 T cell receptor beta chains below, sequenced in a study of shared clonotypes between healthy human individuals. Naivety among CD8 cells was defined by CD45RO negativity and positive CCR7 selection, thereby excluding terminally differentiated effector memory CD45RA+ cells. Profiling relied on immunoSEQ multiplex PCR, and the TCRdb table lists in-frame clones only, not all of them. The sample has under 1 million clones, 80% to 95% seen once; the top ten hold 24%. The sample consisted of naive CD8+ T cells sorted from blood. Source of these receptors: a man between 25 and 39 years old in good health.

The chain carries TRBV10-1 and TRBJ2-1, with a weak D call TRBD2 (6 bases). V gave up 0 bases and J gave up 5 bases, with 11 bases separating them. Per the germline V gene, CDR1 is WNHNN and CDR2 is SYGVQD (reference sequence). This CDR3 contains 15 residues. The CDR3 loop is CASSESIGGHNEQFF. CDR3 DNA sequence: TGCGCCAGCAGTGAGTCGATCGGGGGACACAATGAGCAGTTCTTC.

The rearrangement joins TRBV29-1 to TRBJ2-1; TRBD2 aligns across 7 bases. The germline V gene has CDR1 SQVTM and CDR2 ANQGSEA. V lost 3 bases, J lost 0 bases, and 17 bases stayed unmatched. The CDR3 spans 19 residues. The CDR3 coding sequence is TGCAGCGTTGAGGGTATTCTGAGCGGGGAAAAACGCTCCTACAATGAGCAGTTCTTC. Translating gives CSVEGILSGEKRSYNEQFF.

The chain is built from TRBV7-9 and TRBJ2-7; TRBD1 matches at 9 bases. Germline assignment: CDR1 SEHNR and CDR2 FQNEAQ (reference sequence). V shed 5 bases and J 4 bases; nucleotides not matched to a gene: 6. The CDR3 loop spans 14 amino acids. In DNA form, the CDR3 reads TGTGCCAGCAGCCCTCCGGACAGGGGATACGAGCAGTACTTC. Amino acid sequence: CASSPPDRGYEQYF.

V and J are TRBV4-1 and TRBJ2-1; D is perhaps TRBD1 (5 bases). The CDR3 extends over 15 amino acids. The ends were cut back, 4 bases at V and 0 bases at J, with 10 bases in the middle. The germline CDR1 and CDR2 sequences are MGHRA and YSYEKL. Here the CDR3 reads CASSPQTASYNEQFF. Here the CDR3 DNA reads TGCGCCAGCAGCCCCCAGACAGCCTCCTACAATGAGCAGTTCTTC.

J is TRBJ2-7 and V is TRBV11-2, with 8 bases lining up with TRBD2. The V gene's germline CDR1 is SGHAT and CDR2 FQNNGV. V trimming: 5 bases; J trimming: 4 bases; junction bases outside the gene matches: 4. This CDR3 contains 13 residues. DNA for the CDR3: TGTGCCAGCAGCATCGGGACTAGGTACGAGCAGTACTTC. It translates to CASSIGTRYEQYF. The full variable domain, its missing parts supplied by reference TRBV11-2 and TRBJ2-7, is EAGVAQSPRYKIIEKRQSVAFWCNPISGHATLYWYQQILGQGPKLLIQFQNNGVVDDSQLPKDRFSAERLKGVDSTLKIQPAKLEDSAVYLCASSIGTRYEQYFGPGTRLTVT.

About this clone: Other DNA sequences within the sample encode an identical CDR3. This sequence joins TRBV7-9 and TRBJ2-7, with D possibly matching TRBD1 (6 bases). The CDR3 is 16 residues long. V lost 3 bases and J lost 2, with 17 bases in between. The germline V gene encodes CDR1 SEHNR and CDR2 FQNEAQ (reference sequence). The CDR3 is CASSLTRGQLTYEQYF. The CDR3 coding sequence is TGTGCCAGCAGCTTGACTCGCGGACAGCTAACCTACGAGCAGTACTTC. The full variable domain, rest sourced from reference TRBV7-9 and TRBJ2-7, is DTGVSQNPRHKITKRGQNVTFRCDPISEHNRLYWYRQTLGQGPEFLTYFQNEAQLEKSRLLSDRFSAERPKGSFSTLEIQRTEQGDSAMYLCASSLTRGQLTYEQYFGPGTRLTVT.

The chain combines TRBV4-3 with TRBJ2-1; D assignment may be TRBD1 or TRBD2 (5 bases each). The V end was cut by 0 bases, the J end by 5 bases, with 17 bases between. The germline gives CDR1 LGHNA, CDR2 YSLEER. CDR3 size: 17 residues. DNA for the CDR3: TGCGCCAGCAGCCAAGATTCTTTAGGGGAGTTCGACAATGAGCAGTTCTTC. As protein: CASSQDSLGEFDNEQFF.